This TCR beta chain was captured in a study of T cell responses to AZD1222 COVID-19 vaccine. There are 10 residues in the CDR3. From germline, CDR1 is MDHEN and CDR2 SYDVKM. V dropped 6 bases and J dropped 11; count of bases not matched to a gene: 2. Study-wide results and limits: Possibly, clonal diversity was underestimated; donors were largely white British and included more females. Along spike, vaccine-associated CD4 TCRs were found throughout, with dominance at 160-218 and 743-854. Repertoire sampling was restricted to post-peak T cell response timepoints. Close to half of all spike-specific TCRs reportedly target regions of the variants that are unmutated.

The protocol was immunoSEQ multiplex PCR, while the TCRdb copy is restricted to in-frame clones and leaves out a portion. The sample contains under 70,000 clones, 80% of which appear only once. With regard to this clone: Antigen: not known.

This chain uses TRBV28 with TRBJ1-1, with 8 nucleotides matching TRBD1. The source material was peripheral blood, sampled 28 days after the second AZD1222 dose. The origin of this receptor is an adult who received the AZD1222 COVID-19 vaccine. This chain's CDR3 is CASRQGAAFF. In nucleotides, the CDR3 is TGTGCCAGCAGGCAGGGGGCGGCTTTCTTT.